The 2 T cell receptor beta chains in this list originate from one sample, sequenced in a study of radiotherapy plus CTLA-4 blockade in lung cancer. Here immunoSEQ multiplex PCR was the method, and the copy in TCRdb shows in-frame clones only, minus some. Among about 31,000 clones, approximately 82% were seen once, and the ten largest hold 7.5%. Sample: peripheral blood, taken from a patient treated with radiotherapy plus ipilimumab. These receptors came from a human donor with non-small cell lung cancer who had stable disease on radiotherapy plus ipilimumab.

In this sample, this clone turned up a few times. As DNA, the CDR3 is TGTGCCAGCAGCATGGATAGCGGGGGGAGCACAGATACGCAGTATTTT. Protein product: CASSMDSGGSTDTQYF. The chain is built from TRBV9 and TRBJ2-3; 10 nucleotides agree with TRBD2. The germline V gene has CDR1 SGDLS and CDR2 YYNGEE. There are 16 residues in the CDR3. V dropped 4 bases and J dropped 0; count of bases not matched to a gene: 5.

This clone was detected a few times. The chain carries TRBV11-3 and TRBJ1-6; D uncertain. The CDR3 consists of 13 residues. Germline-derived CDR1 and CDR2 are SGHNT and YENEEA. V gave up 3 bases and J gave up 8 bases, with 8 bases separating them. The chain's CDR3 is CASSLGLDSPLHF. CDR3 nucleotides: TGTGCCAGCAGCTTGGGATTGGATTCACCCCTCCACTTT.